The source of this T cell receptor beta chain is a study of blood T cell repertoires in COVID-19. Study at large: Sources were T cells, B-cell-depleted T cells, or PBMCs; the material itself was cDNA or gDNA.

Per the original methods: It was from reference gene primer amplification that nucleated cell counts were estimated. Sequencing was performed with immunoSEQ multiplex PCR; in TCRdb, only in-frame clones are kept and a portion is missing. The D gene and trimming were derived from the DNA, and the V and J assignments and clone size from that table. The data contain approximately 200,000 clones, over 80% of them singletons. This CDR3 spans 14 amino acids. Germline loops: CDR1 MNHEY, CDR2 SVGEGT. V was clipped by 3 bases and J by 2 bases, with 9 bases between them. Cohorts were assigned according to the clinical history that participants reported. Recovered status in Cohort 3 required two negative PCRs, clearance, or symptom resolution.

This TCR came from a man in his thirties or forties who had recovered from COVID-19. Sequencing was done on a sample of PBMCs or T cells enriched from blood (not recorded which). The chain is built from TRBV6-2 or TRBV6-3 and TRBJ2-3, with D unclear. Here the CDR3 reads CASSYWSVTDTQYF. The CDR3 DNA follows: TGTGCCAGCAGTTATTGGTCGGTCACAGATACGCAGTATTTT.